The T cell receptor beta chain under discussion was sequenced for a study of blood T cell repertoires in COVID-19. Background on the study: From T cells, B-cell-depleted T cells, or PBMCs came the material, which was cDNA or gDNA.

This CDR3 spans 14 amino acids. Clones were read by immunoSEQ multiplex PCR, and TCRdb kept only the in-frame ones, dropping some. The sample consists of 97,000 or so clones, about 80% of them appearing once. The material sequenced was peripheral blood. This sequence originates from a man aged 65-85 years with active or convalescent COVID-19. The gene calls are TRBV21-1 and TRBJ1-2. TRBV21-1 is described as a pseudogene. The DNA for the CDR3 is TGTGCCAGCAGCTCCGGCCCCGGGAGGGATGGCTACACCTTC. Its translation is CASSSGPGRDGYTF.